Below are 7 T cell receptor beta chains sequenced from a single sample in a study of identical twins. Via MiXCR, TCRdb re-called the 5' RACE reads, giving one row per CDR3 protein. The sample lists about 280,000 distinct CDR3 sequences; less than 9% were seen once. In addition, the sample was reused for a study of yellow fever vaccine responses in identical twins.

Sequenced sample: memory (CD45RO+) T cells sorted from blood. Receptor source: a woman under 30 in good health.

In its sample, this clonotype was seen a few times. The V gene is TRBV20-1, the J gene TRBJ2-3, with D tentatively TRBD1 or TRBD2 (5 bases each). V lost 0 bases to trimming and J lost 2 bases, with 30 bases between them. The CDR3 covers 21 residues. CDR1 is DFQATT and CDR2 is SNEGSKA in the germline V gene (reference sequence). The CDR3 nucleotides are TGCAGTGCTAGAGACGGGGACCTGGGCCGCATATACCTATATGACACAGATACGCAGTATTTT. Its protein product is CSARDGDLGRIYLYDTDTQYF.

This clonotype was counted ten times or more. The chain combines TRBV3-1 with TRBJ2-7; 9 nucleotides match TRBD2. The CDR3 runs to 14 residues. In germline, CDR1 is LGHDT, CDR2 YNNKEL (reference sequence). Trimming took 6 bases from V and 3 from J; bases not matched to a gene: 6. This CDR3 reads CASSTSGRNYEQYF. The CDR3 bases are TGTGCCAGCAGTACGAGCGGGAGGAACTACGAGCAGTACTTC.

This clonotype was seen ten or more times. The J gene is TRBJ1-5, the V gene TRBV12-3 or TRBV12-4; D unresolved. The V end lost 4 bases, the J end lost 5 bases, and 15 bases lay between the germline ends. The CDR3 covers 15 residues. The CDR3 DNA sequence: TGTGCCAGCAGTTCTAATAGGAGGAGGGATCAGCCCCAGCATTTT. Translating gives CASSSNRRRDQPQHF.

The chain has TRBV7-9 and TRBJ2-7; 8 bases are shared with TRBD1. The J segment lost 5 bases and the V segment lost 5 bases, leaving 8 bases of the junction unmatched. The CDR3 runs to 14 residues. Germline V gene sequence: CDR1 SEHNR, CDR2 FQNEAQ (reference sequence). CDR3 bases: TGTGCCAGCAGCCCCGGACAGGGTCTCCACGAGCAGTACGTC. It yields the protein CASSPGQGLHEQYV.

This clonotype appeared a few times. This chain joins TRBV6-2 or TRBV6-3 and TRBJ2-7; unclear D gene. In germline, CDR1 is MNHEY, CDR2 SVGEGT. CDR3 size: 16 residues. V lost 7 bases to trimming and J lost 3 bases, with 22 bases between them. The CDR3 loop is CASNPRPPVVGYEQYF. In DNA form, the CDR3 reads TGTGCCAGCAATCCCCGCCCCCCAGTAGTGGGCTACGAGCAGTACTTC.

This clonotype has just a few counts. CDR3 loop: CATVERGKQYF. In DNA form, the CDR3 reads TGTGCCACTGTCGAGCGGGGAAAGCAGTACTTC. This chain connects TRBV10-3 to TRBJ2-7; 7 bases agree with TRBD2. The CDR3 covers 11 residues. V was clipped by 10 bases and J by 8 bases; unmatched bases: 8. Germline V gene sequence: CDR1 ENHRY, CDR2 SYGVKD.

The rearrangement links TRBV7-8 to TRBJ2-5, with a tentative D call TRBD1 (6 bases). V lost 1 base, J lost 5 bases, and 20 bases lay in between. Germline assignment: CDR1 SGHVS and CDR2 FQNEAQ. CDR3 length: 17 residues. CDR3: CASSLGQGGTEMETQYF. In DNA, the CDR3 is TGTGCCAGCAGCTTAGGACAAGGGGGTACCGAGATGGAGACCCAGTACTTC.